A single T cell receptor beta chain is shown here with its context. The data derive from a study of blood T cell repertoires in COVID-19. Study as a whole: The origin of the acute and convalescent COVID-19 samples was the United States, Italy and Spain. PBMCs, B-cell-depleted T cells, or T cells provided the cDNA or gDNA that made up the material.

CDR1 is LGHNA and CDR2 is YNFKEQ in the germline V gene. This CDR3 comprises 14 residues. Authors' methods: Counts of nucleated cells, estimated from reference gene primer amplification, were obtained. TCRdb keeps only in-frame clones here, not all; method: immunoSEQ multiplex PCR. Clonal size and the V and J genes are those of that table, whereas D and trimming came from the DNA. Seen here are over 200,000 clones, roughly four fifths observed once, and the top ten hold less than 15%. The source is a woman between 40 and 55 years old with acute or convalescent COVID-19. The sample comprised peripheral blood. The chain combines TRBV4-2 with TRBJ2-5; tentative D call: TRBD1 (6 bases). The DNA end is a closer match to TRBJ2-7, so the J assignment may be wrong. The CDR3 DNA reads TGTGCCAGCAGCCAAGAAGTTTACAGGGACGAGCAGTACTTC. Protein sequence: CASSQEVYRDEQYF.